This TCR beta chain emerged from a study of T cell repertoires in cytomegalovirus infection. Overall study: CMV epitopes, recently identified HLA-C-restricted and well-studied HLA-B-restricted, were used. CMV infection together with matching HLA type was indicated by public TCR beta signatures. Notes on the study in general: Dominating the ex vivo response were HLA-C-restricted CMV-specific TCR beta clonotypes.

Trimming took off 2 bases at V and 1 base at J, with 8 bases between the two ends. The CDR3 is 14 amino acids. CDR1 and CDR2 from the germline V gene are MNHEY and SVGAGI. Points on this clonotype: The antigen remains unidentified.

Using its own MiXCR run on the reads, TCRdb lists one record per CDR3 protein. This table holds fewer than 1,000,000 distinct CDR3 sequences, approximately 31% found once. The sequence was obtained from a human donor in good health (CMV status not recorded). Some clones in this sample may be carry-over from other donors' samples. The sample was cultured CD8+ T cells from PBMCs, taken from culture after CMV antigen stimulation. V is TRBV6-5 and J is TRBJ1-1, with D perhaps TRBD1 (5 bases). The DNA for the CDR3 is TGTGCCAGCAGTTACCAAGGACAGAACACTGAAGCTTTCTTT. Residues: CASSYQGQNTEAFF.